The text below deals with one T cell receptor beta chain. Antigen: not known. The sample originates from a study of monozygotic twins with inflammatory bowel disease. The CDR3 runs to 12 residues. The TCR libraries each used total RNA (around 3,600 ng per library). For each CDR3 protein, TCRdb gives one entry from its re-call of the 5' RACE reads, without DNA. Here the sample table reports roughly 200,000 distinct CDR3 sequences. Study-wide findings and caveats: Compared with healthy co-twins, IBD patients showed reduced TCRbeta repertoire diversity by inverse Simpson. Repertoires of patients may have been made more variable by differing immunosuppressive treatments.

This chain joins TRBV12-3 or TRBV12-4 and TRBJ2-7; TCRdb gives TRBD1 as the D gene, but with no DNA this cannot be confirmed. This TCR was recovered from a human donor with ulcerative colitis or Crohn's disease, or a healthy co-twin of an affected twin (not recorded which). Source material: blood. This CDR3 is CASSFSGVEQYF.